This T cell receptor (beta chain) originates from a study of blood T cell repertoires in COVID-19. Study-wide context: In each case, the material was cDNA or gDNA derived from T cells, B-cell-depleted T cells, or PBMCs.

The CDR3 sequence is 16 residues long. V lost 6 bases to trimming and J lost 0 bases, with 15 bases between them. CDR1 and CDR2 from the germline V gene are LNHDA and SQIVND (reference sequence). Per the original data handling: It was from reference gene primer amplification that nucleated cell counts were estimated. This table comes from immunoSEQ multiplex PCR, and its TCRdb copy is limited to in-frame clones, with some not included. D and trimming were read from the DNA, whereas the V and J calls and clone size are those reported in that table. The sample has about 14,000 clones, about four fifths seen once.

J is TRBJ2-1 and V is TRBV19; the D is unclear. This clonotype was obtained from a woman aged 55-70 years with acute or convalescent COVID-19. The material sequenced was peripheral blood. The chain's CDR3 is CASSVYRVSSYNEQFF. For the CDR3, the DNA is TGTGCCAGTAGCGTTTATCGGGTAAGCTCCTACAATGAGCAGTTCTTC.